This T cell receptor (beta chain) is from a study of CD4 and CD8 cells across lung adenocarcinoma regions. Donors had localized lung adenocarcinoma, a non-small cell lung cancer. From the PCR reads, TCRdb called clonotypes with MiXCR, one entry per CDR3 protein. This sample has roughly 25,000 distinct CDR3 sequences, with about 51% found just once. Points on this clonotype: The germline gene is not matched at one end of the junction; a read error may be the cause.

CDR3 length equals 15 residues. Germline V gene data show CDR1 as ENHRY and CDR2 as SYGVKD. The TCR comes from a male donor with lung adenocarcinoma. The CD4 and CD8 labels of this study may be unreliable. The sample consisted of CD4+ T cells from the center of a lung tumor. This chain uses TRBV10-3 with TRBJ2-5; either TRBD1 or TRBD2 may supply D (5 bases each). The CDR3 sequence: CAGGIEGRGAETQYF. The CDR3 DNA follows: TGTGCCGGGGGTATTGAGGGACGGGGCGCAGAGACCCAGTACTTT.